The entry that follows covers one TCR beta chain sequence. These data are taken from a study of patients and donors after allogeneic stem cell transplantation. The J segment lost 2 bases and the V segment lost 3 bases, leaving 6 bases of the junction unmatched. Germline lookup yields CDR1 SQVTM and CDR2 ANQGSEA. This CDR3 has 15 amino acids. TCRdb reprocessed the RT-PCR reads with MiXCR, giving one entry per CDR3 protein. The table includes 900,000 to 1,000,000 distinct CDR3 sequences, about 20% detected once. The TCR comes from a human donor who was either an allogeneic HSCT recipient or a stem cell or donor lymphocyte infusion donor (not recorded which). It is not recorded whose cells these are; they may come from a transplant donor. What was sequenced was blood, either unsorted or a sorted T cell fraction (not recorded which). The chain combines TRBV29-1 with TRBJ2-3; 9 bases match TRBD2. Here the CDR3 DNA reads TGCAGCGTTGAGGGGGCGGGAGGGCCCACAGATACGCAGTATTTT. Translating it yields CSVEGAGGPTDTQYF.